The entry that follows covers one T cell receptor (beta chain) sequence. Antigen specificity is unknown. The CDR3 loop spans 15 amino acids. Germline loops: CDR1 SGHKS, CDR2 YYEKEE (reference sequence). Germline trimming cut 4 bases from V and 3 bases from J; bases unmatched to any gene: 8. This entry comes from a study of T-cell memory formation after mild COVID-19. Whole-study context: Largely, TCR clusters stayed within a single donor.

From 5'RACE with constant-segment primers came TCR alpha and TCR beta cDNA libraries that carried sample barcodes and UMIs. TCRdb reprocessed the 5' RACE reads with MiXCR, giving one entry per CDR3 protein. The table shows 450,000 to 650,000 distinct CDR3 sequences, with roughly 18% occurring only once. General study points: CD4+ contracting clones lay mainly in CM and EM, CD8+ ones in EMRA.

This sequence joins TRBV5-5 and TRBJ1-1; TRBD1 aligns across 8 bases. The source of this sequence is an adult woman who had mild COVID-19 (a few samples of this study predate the infection). Cell type and time point are not known. Material: PBMCs or a T cell subset sorted from them (not recorded which). In nucleotides, the CDR3 is TGTGCCAGCAGCGCCTCAGGGGGCGCGTACACTGAAGCTTTCTTT. Translated: CASSASGGAYTEAFF. Based on the CDR3 plus reference TRBV5-5 and TRBJ1-1, the full variable domain is DAGVTQSPTHLIKTRGQQVTLRCSPISGHKSVSWYQQVLGQGPQFIFQYYEKEERGRGNFPDRFSARQFPNYSSELNVNALLLGDSALYLCASSASGGAYTEAFFGQGTRLTVV.